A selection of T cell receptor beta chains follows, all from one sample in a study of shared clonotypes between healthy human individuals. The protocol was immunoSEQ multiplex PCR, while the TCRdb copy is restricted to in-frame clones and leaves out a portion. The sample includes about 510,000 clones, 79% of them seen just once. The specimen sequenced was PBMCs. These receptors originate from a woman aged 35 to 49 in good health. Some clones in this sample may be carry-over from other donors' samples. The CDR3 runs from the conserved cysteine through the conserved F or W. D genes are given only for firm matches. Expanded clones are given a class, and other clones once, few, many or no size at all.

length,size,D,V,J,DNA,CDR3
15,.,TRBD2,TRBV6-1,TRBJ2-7,TGTGCCAGCAGTGAAGCCGCGACTAGCGGTTACGAGCAGTACTTC,CASSEAATSGYEQYF
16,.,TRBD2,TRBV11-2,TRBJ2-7,TGTGCCAGCAGCGCCATCGGACTAGCGGGAGACAGCGAGCAGTACTTC,CASSAIGLAGDSEQYF
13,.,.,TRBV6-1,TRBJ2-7,TGTGCCACCGAAATTCCCCGGCGGTACGAGCAGTACTTC,CATEIPRRYEQYF
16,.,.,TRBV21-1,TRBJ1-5,TGTGCCAGCAGCAAAGCGAGGGCGGGCGCGGGGCAGCCCCAGCATTTT,CASSKARAGAGQPQHF
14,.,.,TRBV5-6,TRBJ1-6,TGTGCCAGCAGCTCCACAGGGAGGAAATCACCCCTCCACTTT,CASSSTGRKSPLHF
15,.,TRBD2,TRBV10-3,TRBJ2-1,TGTGCCACCAAGACTAGCGGGGGGAAGAGCCATGAGCAGTTCTTC,CATKTSGGKSHEQFF
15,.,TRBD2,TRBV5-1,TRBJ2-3,TGCGCCAGCAGCTGGACTAGCGCGGGCACAGATACGCAGTATTTT,CASSWTSAGTDTQYF
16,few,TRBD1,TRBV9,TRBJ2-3,TGTGCCAGCACCCGACAGGGATCCATAAGCACAGATACGCAGTATTTT,CASTRQGSISTDTQYF
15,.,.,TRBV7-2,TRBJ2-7,TGTGCCAGCAGCGGGGGGGCGTCCCCTTACTACGAGCAGTACTTC,CASSGGASPYYEQYF
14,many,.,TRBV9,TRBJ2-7,TGTGCCAGCAGCGTAGAGGTGCAACCCTACGAGCAGTACTTC,CASSVEVQPYEQYF
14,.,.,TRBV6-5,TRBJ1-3,TGTGCCAGCAGGGGGAGGTACTCTGGAAACACCATATATTTT,CASRGRYSGNTIYF
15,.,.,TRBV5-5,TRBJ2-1,TGTGCCAGCAGCCCGATACTACGGGGATACAATGAGCAGTTCTTC,CASSPILRGYNEQFF
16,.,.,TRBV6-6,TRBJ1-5,TGTGCCAGCAGCTCCGAACAGGGATTTAGCAATCAGCCCCAGCATTTT,CASSSEQGFSNQPQHF
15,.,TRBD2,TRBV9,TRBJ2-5,TGTGCCAGCAGCGTAGCTAGCGGTAATGGGGAGACCCAGTACTTC,CASSVASGNGETQYF
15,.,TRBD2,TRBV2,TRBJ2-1,TGTGCCAGCAGGGCTAGCGGGAGGAACTACAATGAGCAGTTCTTC,CASRASGRNYNEQFF
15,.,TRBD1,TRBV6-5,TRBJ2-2,TGTGCCAGCAGTTGGGGACAGGGAAACACCGGGGAGCTGTTTTTT,CASSWGQGNTGELFF
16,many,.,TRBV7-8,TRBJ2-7,TGTGCCAGCAGCCTAAGGGGGGCGGGGTCGACCTACGAGCAGTACTTC,CASSLRGAGSTYEQYF
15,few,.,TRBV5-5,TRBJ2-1,TGTGCCAGCAGCTTTGGGCTGAGCTCCTACAATGAGCAGTTCTTC,CASSFGLSSYNEQFF
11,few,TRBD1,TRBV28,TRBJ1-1,TGTGCCAGCAGTTTGACAGGGGTAGCTTTCTTT,CASSLTGVAFF
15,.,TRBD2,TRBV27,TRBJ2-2,TGTGCCAGCAGTTATAGCGGGAGGCACACCGGGGAGCTGTTTTTT,CASSYSGRHTGELFF
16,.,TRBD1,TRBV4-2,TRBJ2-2,TGTGCCAGCAGCCAAGAGGCAGGGGGAGTTAACGGGGAGCTGTTTTTT,CASSQEAGGVNGELFF
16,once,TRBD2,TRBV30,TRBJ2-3,TGTGCCTGGACCTACGGGACTAGCGGGAGCACAGATACGCAGTATTTT,CAWTYGTSGSTDTQYF
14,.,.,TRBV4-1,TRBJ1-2,TGCGCCAGCAGCCAGGACCCCAATGGGTATGGCTACACCTTC,CASSQDPNGYGYTF
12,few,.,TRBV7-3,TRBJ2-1,TGTGCCAGCAGCATAGATTACAATGAGCAGTTCTTC,CASSIDYNEQFF
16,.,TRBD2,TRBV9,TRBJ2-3,TGTGCCAGCAGCGGATTAGCGGGAGGCCGCACAGATACGCAGTATTTT,CASSGLAGGRTDTQYF
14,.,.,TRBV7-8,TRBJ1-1,TGTGCCAGCAGCTTCGGGGGGTCGATCCCTGAAGCTTTCTTT,CASSFGGSIPEAFF
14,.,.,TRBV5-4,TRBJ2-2,TGTGCCAGCCCGGGTAGGGGGGACACCGGGGAGCTGTTTTTT,CASPGRGDTGELFF
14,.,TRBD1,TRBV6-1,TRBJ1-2,TGTGCCAGCAGTGAAGCGGACAGGGCCTATGGCTACACCTTC,CASSEADRAYGYTF
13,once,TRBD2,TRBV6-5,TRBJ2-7,TGTGCCAGCAGTAGCACTAGCGGGAGTTGGCAGTACTTC,CASSSTSGSWQYF
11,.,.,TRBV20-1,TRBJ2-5,TGCAGTGCTTTCCCGGGGGAGACCCAGTACTTC,CSAFPGETQYF
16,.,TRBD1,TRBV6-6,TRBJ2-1,TGTGCCAGCAGTCCCAACCCGGGACAGGGAAGGCATGAGCAGTTCTTC,CASSPNPGQGRHEQFF
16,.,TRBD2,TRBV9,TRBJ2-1,TGTGCCAGCAGCCCTACTAGCGGGAACTCCTACAATGAGCAGTTCTTC,CASSPTSGNSYNEQFF
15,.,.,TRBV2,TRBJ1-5,TGTGCCAGCAGTGAATACGGACAGCTCAATCAGCCCCAGCATTTT,CASSEYGQLNQPQHF
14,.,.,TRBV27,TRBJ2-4,TGTGCCAGCAGTCCCCTCAGTCTCAAAAACATTCAGTACTTC,CASSPLSLKNIQYF
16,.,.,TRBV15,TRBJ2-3,TGTGCCACCAGCAGAGAACGAGGGGCTGGAGCAGATACGCAGTATTTT,CATSRERGAGADTQYF
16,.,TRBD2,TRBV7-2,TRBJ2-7,TGTGCCAGCAGCTTAGTACTAGCGGGCCGCTCCTACGAGCAGTACTTC,CASSLVLAGRSYEQYF
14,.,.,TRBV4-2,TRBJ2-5,TGTGCCAGCAGCCAAGCTGGGGGAAGGGAGACCCAGTACTTC,CASSQAGGRETQYF
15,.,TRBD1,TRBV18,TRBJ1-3,TGTGCCAGCTCAGCTACCGGGACAGGGGGAAACACCATATATTTT,CASSATGTGGNTIYF
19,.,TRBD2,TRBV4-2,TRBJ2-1,TGTGCCAGCAGCCAAGATGCGGTTCGCGGGGCGGGAGGGGGGAATGAGCAGTTCTTC,CASSQDAVRGAGGGNEQFF
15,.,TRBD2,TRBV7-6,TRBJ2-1,TGTGCCAGCACTCGAGAGGGACTAGCGGGCAATGAGCAGTTCTTC,CASTREGLAGNEQFF
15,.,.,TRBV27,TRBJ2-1,TGTGCCACCAGAGGTATTAGGGGCAAGTACAATGAGCAGTTCTTC,CATRGIRGKYNEQFF
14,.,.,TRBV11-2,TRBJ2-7,TGTGCCAGCAGCTCGCTAGCCGGGCCAGGGGAGCAGTACTTC,CASSSLAGPGEQYF
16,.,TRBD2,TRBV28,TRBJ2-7,TGTGCCAGCAGTTTGTTAGCGGGAGGGAGTTTCTACGAGCAGTACTTC,CASSLLAGGSFYEQYF
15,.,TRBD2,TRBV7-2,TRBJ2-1,TGTGCCAGCAGCTTGGTAGCGGGAGGCCGCAATGAGCAGTTCTTC,CASSLVAGGRNEQFF
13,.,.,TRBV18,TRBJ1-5,TGTGCCAGCTCACCGGAAGGGCCTCAGCCCCAGCATTTT,CASSPEGPQPQHF
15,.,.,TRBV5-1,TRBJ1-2,TGCGCCAGCAGCTTGGACGGTGATGCCCCTTATGGCTACACCTTC,CASSLDGDAPYGYTF